The 29 T cell receptor beta chains below all came from one sample that was sequenced in a study of blood T cells in healthy people across ages. Using a J-beta primer mix together with a sample-barcoded 5' primer, a second PCR was run for roughly 6 to 11 cycles. Each CDR3 protein gets one entry after TCRdb re-called the 5' RACE reads with MiXCR. There are around 700,000 distinct CDR3 sequences in the sample; around a quarter occur only once, and roughly a tenth lies in the top ten. The data were also submitted as part of a second study, on T cells of mothers and their children.

Sequencing was performed on blood. The receptors were gathered from a boy under 18 in good health.

There are a few counts of this clonotype. This rearrangement joins TRBV29-1 to TRBJ1-2, with TRBD1 matching over 7 bases. The ends lost 1 base at V and 7 bases at J; junction bases unmatched: 6. CDR1 and CDR2 (germline): SQVTM, ANQGSEA. The CDR3 runs 13 residues. The CDR3 sequence: CSVEVGGGGGYTF. CDR3 bases: TGCAGCGTTGAAGTAGGAGGGGGCGGTGGCTACACCTTC.

The chain combines TRBV12-3 or TRBV12-4 with TRBJ1-4; D unresolved. This CDR3 has 14 amino acids. The V gene lost 4 bases and the J gene lost 5 bases, with 11 bases spanning the gap. The CDR3, as DNA: TGTGCCAGCAGTTCTGGTATCTACAATGAAAAACTGTTTTTT. This sequence encodes CASSSGIYNEKLFF.

This chain links TRBV12-3 or TRBV12-4 with TRBJ2-1; 7 bases agree with TRBD1. After removal of 9 bases from V and 4 bases from J, the junction contained 12 bases not matched to a gene. The CDR3 spans 15 residues. The CDR3 protein is CASCIGQAIYNEQFF. The CDR3 coding sequence is TGTGCCAGTTGCATTGGACAGGCGATTTACAATGAGCAGTTCTTC.

This clonotype was found a few times. The chain recombines TRBV11-2 with TRBJ2-3; 7 bases line up with TRBD2. The CDR3 runs 17 residues. Trimming removed 4 bases from V and 2 bases from J; junction bases left unmatched: 12. CDR1 is SGHAT and CDR2 is FQNNGV in the germline V gene. The CDR3 sequence is CASSSPPGLVITDTQYF. As DNA, the CDR3 is TGTGCCAGCAGCTCCCCCCCAGGACTAGTAATCACAGATACGCAGTATTTT.

This clonotype was detected only a few times. The chain employs TRBV28 and TRBJ2-3; TRBD1 matches 9 bases. V trimming: 7 bases; J trimming: 3 bases; junction bases outside the gene matches: 5. Germline V gives CDR1 MDHEN, CDR2 SYDVKM. The CDR3 is 14 residues long. Here the CDR3 reads CASTTGGQTDTQYF. The CDR3 DNA reads TGTGCCAGCACGACAGGGGGGCAGACAGATACGCAGTATTTT.

This chain joins TRBV6-5 and TRBJ1-2; 9 bases fit TRBD1. J was trimmed by 3 bases and V by 2 bases; bases with no gene match: 1. Per germline, CDR1 MNHEY and CDR2 SVGAGI. This CDR3 has 14 amino acids. DNA for the CDR3: TGTGCCAGCAGTTACACAGGGGGCTACTATGGCTACACCTTC. Amino acid sequence: CASSYTGGYYGYTF.

This clonotype was seen only a few times. The genes are TRBV5-1 and TRBJ2-5; the match to TRBD2 covers 11 bases. The V gene's germline CDR1 is SGHRS and CDR2 YFSETQ. The trim removed 2 bases at V and 5 bases at J, leaving 11 bases unmatched. This CDR3 has 17 residues. CDR3 sequence: CASSLGLAGNFGETQYF. The DNA for the CDR3 is TGCGCCAGCAGCTTAGGACTAGCGGGCAATTTCGGCGAGACCCAGTACTTC. Looking up the rest from reference TRBV5-1 and TRBJ2-5 gives the full variable domain: KAGVTQTPRYLIKTRGQQVTLSCSPISGHRSVSWYQQTPGQGLQFLFEYFSETQRNKGNFPGRFSGRQFSNSRSEMNVSTLELGDSALYLCASSLGLAGNFGETQYFGPGTRLLVL.

This clonotype has only a few counts. The CDR3 loop is CASSRPIASGRWETQYF. CDR3 nucleotide sequence: TGCGCCAGCAGCCGCCCGATAGCGAGCGGGAGATGGGAGACCCAGTACTTC. The chain couples TRBV4-1 to TRBJ2-5; 8 nucleotides line up with TRBD2. Germline V gene data show CDR1 as MGHRA and CDR2 as YSYEKL. The CDR3 extends over 17 amino acids. V gave up 4 bases and J gave up 5 bases; unmatched junction bases: 15.

CDR3 amino acids: CASSSRGLAANNEQFF. In DNA, the CDR3 is TGTGCCAGCAGCTCTAGGGGACTAGCGGCCAACAATGAGCAGTTCTTC. V usage is TRBV6-6 and J usage is TRBJ2-1, with 11 positions matching TRBD2. Germline values: CDR1 MNHNY, CDR2 SVGAGI (reference sequence). This CDR3 region has 16 residues. J was trimmed by 5 bases and V by 6 bases; bases with no gene match: 9.

This clonotype came up once. This chain links TRBV20-1 with TRBJ1-3; 7 bases match TRBD1. Trimming at V came to 6 bases and at J to 0 bases, leaving 5 bases not matched to a gene. The CDR3 sequence is 14 residues long. Looked up from germline, CDR1 is DFQATT and CDR2 is SNEGSKA (reference sequence). CDR3 in DNA: TGCAGTGCAACGGACAGGCGCTCTGGAAACACCATATATTTT. This encodes CSATDRRSGNTIYF.

The sample holds a few counts of this clonotype. V gene TRBV7-9 combines with J gene TRBJ2-5; 7 positions agree with TRBD1. This CDR3 spans 13 amino acids. J gave up 11 bases and V 1 base, and 7 bases lay outside the gene matches. The germline CDR1 and CDR2 sequences are SEHNR and FQNEAQ (reference sequence). The chain's CDR3 is CASSLDDTGVQYF. The CDR3 nucleotides read TGTGCCAGCAGCTTAGACGACACAGGGGTTCAGTACTTC.

This clonotype appeared a few times. The V call is TRBV12-3 or TRBV12-4, the J call TRBJ2-5, with no clear D. The CDR3 length is 13 residues. V lost 3 bases to trimming and J lost 0 bases, with 5 bases between them. CDR3 coding DNA: TGTGCCAGCAGTTTTTCCCACCAAGAGACCCAGTACTTC. It yields the protein CASSFSHQETQYF.

This clonotype was seen a handful of times. V usage is TRBV10-3 and J usage is TRBJ2-1; TRBD1 aligns across 7 bases. V shed 2 bases and J 7 bases; nucleotides not matched to a gene: 5. The CDR3 is 14 residues long. CDR1 and CDR2 (germline): ENHRY, SYGVKD. The CDR3 here is CAISENRGKNEQFF. As DNA, the CDR3 is TGTGCCATCAGTGAGAACAGGGGTAAGAATGAGCAGTTCTTC.

This clonotype has just a few counts. The V gene is TRBV5-6, the J gene TRBJ2-3; no firm D call. The J call may not be correct, given that the DNA end is closer to TRBJ2-5. The CDR3 is 12 residues long. Germline V gene sequence: CDR1 SGHDT, CDR2 YYEEEE. The CDR3 region is CASSPSAGTQYF. CDR3 bases: TGTGCCAGCAGCCCGTCCGCCGGGACCCAGTACTTC.

The chain couples TRBV11-2 to TRBJ2-5; D may be TRBD1 or TRBD2 (5 bases each). The CDR3 spans 16 residues. Germline V gives CDR1 SGHAT, CDR2 FQNNGV. The V gene lost 1 base and the J gene lost 2 bases, with 14 bases spanning the gap. The CDR3 loop is CASSLGGRTGQETQYF. The CDR3 nucleotides are TGTGCCAGCAGCTTAGGGGGACGAACGGGGCAAGAGACCCAGTACTTC.

The J gene is TRBJ2-1, the V gene TRBV11-2, with 8 bases aligning to TRBD2. Losses at the gene ends were 6 bases for V and 7 bases for J; bases not matched to a gene: 17. Germline CDR1 is SGHAT and CDR2 is FQNNGV. The CDR3 has 17 residues. Written as DNA, the CDR3 is TGTGCCAGCAGTTCACGGGGACCGGGACTAGTCGATAATGAGCAGTTCTTC. Amino acid sequence: CASSSRGPGLVDNEQFF.

The chain employs TRBV7-8 and TRBJ1-2; TRBD1 might be the D (5 bases). CDR1 and CDR2 from the germline V gene are SGHVS and FQNEAQ. V lost 5 bases, J lost 2 bases, and 12 bases lay in between. This CDR3 contains 14 residues. CDR3 bases: TGTGCCAGCAGCATTCGGGGCCTGAACTATGGCTACACCTTC. Translation: CASSIRGLNYGYTF.

The genes are TRBV12-3 or TRBV12-4 and TRBJ2-7, with 7 nucleotides matching TRBD1. With V trimmed by 3 bases and J by 2 bases, 4 bases remained unmatched. The CDR3 is 14 residues long. CDR3 sequence (DNA): TGTGCCAGCAGTTTCGACCAGGGGGCCTACGAGCAGTACTTC. Amino acid sequence: CASSFDQGAYEQYF.

The chain carries TRBV2 and TRBJ1-1; perhaps TRBD1 as D (5 bases). The CDR3 covers 15 residues. The V gene's germline CDR1 is SNHLY and CDR2 FYNNEI. V was cut by 4 bases and J by 6 bases, with 18 bases left in between. The CDR3 loop is CASSAPKTVNAEAFF. In nucleotides, the CDR3 is TGTGCCAGCAGTGCACCTAAGACAGTTAACGCTGAAGCTTTCTTT.

The table lists this clonotype with a few counts. This sequence joins TRBV6-5 and TRBJ1-2, with 7 bases matching TRBD1. The germline CDR1 and CDR2 sequences are MNHEY and SVGAGI. The CDR3 runs 15 residues. Trimming cost V 7 bases and J 4 bases; bases outside gene matches: 12. The CDR3 sequence is CASTPMARGFYGYTF. In nucleotides, the CDR3 is TGTGCCAGCACTCCCATGGCCAGGGGGTTCTATGGCTACACCTTC.

V gene TRBV20-1 combines with J gene TRBJ2-5; TRBD2 aligns across 7 bases. The J call may be faulty, since TRBJ2-1 better matches the DNA end. Germline CDR1 reads DFQATT; CDR2 reads SNEGSKA (reference sequence). This CDR3 is built from 12 residues. DNA of the CDR3: TGCAGTGCAAGTCGGACTAGTAATGAGCAGTTCTTC. Translated, it gives CSASRTSNEQFF.

This clonotype was seen only a few times. The rearrangement links TRBV29-1 to TRBJ2-1, with 8 bases lining up with TRBD2. The CDR3 covers 15 residues. With V trimmed by 5 bases and J by 7 bases, 13 bases remained unmatched. Germline loops: CDR1 SQVTM, CDR2 ANQGSEA. The chain's CDR3 is CSVLFTGGGANEQFF. The CDR3 DNA reads TGCAGCGTTTTATTTACGGGAGGGGGAGCTAATGAGCAGTTCTTC.

This chain connects TRBV24-1 to TRBJ1-4; 8 positions agree with TRBD1. The CDR3 is made up of 13 amino acids. Trimming cost V 6 bases and J 8 bases; bases outside gene matches: 4. Looked up from germline, CDR1 is KGHDR and CDR2 is SFDVKD. The CDR3 region is CATSRRQGEKLFF. CDR3 DNA: TGTGCCACCAGTCGAAGACAGGGGGAAAAACTGTTTTTT.

This clonotype has more than one count but fewer than ten. CDR3 region: CASSPGTWGDTQYF. The CDR3 region has the DNA TGCGCCAGCAGCCCGGGGACTTGGGGTGATACGCAGTATTTT. V gene TRBV5-1 combines with J gene TRBJ2-3; D perhaps matches TRBD2 (6 bases). V was trimmed by 4 bases and J by 6 bases, leaving 15 bases between them. The CDR3 extends over 14 amino acids. Looked up from germline, CDR1 is SGHRS and CDR2 is YFSETQ. Together with reference TRBV5-1 and TRBJ2-3, the CDR3 gives the full variable domain: KAGVTQTPRYLIKTRGQQVTLSCSPISGHRSVSWYQQTPGQGLQFLFEYFSETQRNKGNFPGRFSGRQFSNSRSEMNVSTLELGDSALYLCASSPGTWGDTQYFGPGTRLTVL.

This chain connects TRBV27 to TRBJ1-2; D gene ambiguous. Germline V gene data show CDR1 as MNHEY and CDR2 as SMNVEV (reference sequence). The CDR3 contains 15 residues. Trimming removed 1 base from V and 1 base from J, with 10 bases in between. The CDR3 loop reads CASSLYSDFNYGYTF. CDR3 sequence (DNA): TGTGCCAGCAGTTTATATTCAGACTTTAACTATGGCTACACCTTC.

This clonotype has a handful of counts. The rearrangement joins TRBV5-1 to TRBJ2-7, with 8 bases matching TRBD1. This CDR3 has 15 amino acids. Germline CDR1 SGHRS, CDR2 YFSETQ. The J segment lost 2 bases and the V segment lost 4 bases, leaving 8 bases of the junction unmatched. As DNA, the CDR3 is TGCGCCAGCAGCGAGGGGACAGGAGGAACCTACGAGCAGTACTTC. This translates into CASSEGTGGTYEQYF.

A few counts support this clonotype. This chain joins TRBV29-1 and TRBJ1-2; D gene unclear. Trimming removed 1 base at V and 4 bases at J, with 10 bases between. The CDR3 extends over 13 amino acids. The germline V gene has CDR1 SQVTM and CDR2 ANQGSEA. CDR3 in amino acids: CSVEGQEAYGYTF. CDR3 nucleotides: TGCAGCGTTGAAGGGCAGGAGGCCTATGGCTACACCTTC.

The V and J genes are TRBV6-5 and TRBJ2-5; D might be TRBD2 (7 bases). The CDR3 has 15 amino acids. The V gene's germline CDR1 is MNHEY and CDR2 SVGAGI. V was cut by 2 bases and J by 4 bases, with 14 bases left in between. The CDR3 loop reads CASSYTPRGGETQYF. The DNA of the CDR3 is TGTGCCAGCAGTTACACCCCGAGGGGGGGAGAGACCCAGTACTTC.

This clonotype was picked up a small number of times. The junction departs from the called germline gene at one end, perhaps through a read error. The chain uses TRBV7-2 and TRBJ2-4; 7 bases map to TRBD1. Germline V gene lookup returns CDR1 SGHTA and CDR2 FQGNSA. The CDR3 is made up of 16 amino acids. In DNA form, the CDR3 reads TGTGCCGGCAGCGGCACAGGGGCTAAGTCCAAAAACATTCAGTACTTC. Translation gives CAGSGTGAKSKNIQYF.